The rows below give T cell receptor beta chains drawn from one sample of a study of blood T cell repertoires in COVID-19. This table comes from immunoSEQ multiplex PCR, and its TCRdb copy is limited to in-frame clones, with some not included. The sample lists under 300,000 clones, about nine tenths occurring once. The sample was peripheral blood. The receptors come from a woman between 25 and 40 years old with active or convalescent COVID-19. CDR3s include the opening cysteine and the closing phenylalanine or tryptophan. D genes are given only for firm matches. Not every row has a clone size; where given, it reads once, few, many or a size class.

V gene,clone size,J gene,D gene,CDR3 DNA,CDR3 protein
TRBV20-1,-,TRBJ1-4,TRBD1,TGCAGTGCTAGTAGGGACAGTCCTAATGAAAAACTGTTTTTT,CSASRDSPNEKLFF
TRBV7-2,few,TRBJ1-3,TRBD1,TGTGCCAGCAGCTTACAGACAGGGGACTCTGGAAACACCATATATTTT,CASSLQTGDSGNTIYF
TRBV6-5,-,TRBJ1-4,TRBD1,TGTGCCAGCAGCCCGACAGGGGCCGCTAATGAAAAACTGTTTTTT,CASSPTGAANEKLFF
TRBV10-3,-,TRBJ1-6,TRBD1,TGTGCCATCAGTGGTCAGGGACAGGGTCAAAGTAATTCACCCCTCCACTTT,CAISGQGQGQSNSPLHF
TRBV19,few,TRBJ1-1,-,TGTGCCAGTAGTCAGGAAGCGGGGACTGAAGCTTTCTTT,CASSQEAGTEAFF
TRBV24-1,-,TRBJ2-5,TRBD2,TGTGCCACCAGTGACTCGGGACTAGGACGAGAGACCCAGTACTTC,CATSDSGLGRETQYF
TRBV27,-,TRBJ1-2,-,TGTGCCAGCAGTTCCACCTCGACAGCGGGTGGAGGCTACACCTTC,CASSSTSTAGGGYTF
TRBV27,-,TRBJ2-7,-,TGTGCCAGCCGACTAAGTGGCAGATCCCAATCCTACGAGCAGTACTTC,CASRLSGRSQSYEQYF
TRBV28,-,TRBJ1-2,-,TGTGCCAGCAGGCCATCTAACCGGGACAAATACACCTTC,CASRPSNRDKYTF
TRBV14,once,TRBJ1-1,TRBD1,TGTGCCAGCAGCCAAGTCAGGGGGCGTGAAGCTTTCTTT,CASSQVRGREAFF
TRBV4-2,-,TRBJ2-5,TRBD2,TGTGCCAGCAGCCACGGCCTCAGAGGGGCTAGCGGGGTTCGAGAAGAGACCCAGTACTTC,CASSHGLRGASGVREETQYF
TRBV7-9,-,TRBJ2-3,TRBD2,TGTGCCAGCAGCTTAGCGTTGGGCGGGGGGGCCGGAGATACGCAGTATTTT,CASSLALGGGAGDTQYF
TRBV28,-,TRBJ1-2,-,TGTGCCAGCAGTTTAGCTGGGCTCGATGGCTACACCTTC,CASSLAGLDGYTF
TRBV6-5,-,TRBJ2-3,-,TGTGCCAGCAGGTACAGGGAGACAGATACGCAGTATTTT,CASRYRETDTQYF
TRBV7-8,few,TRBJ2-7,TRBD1,TGTGCCAGCAGCTTAGCTCGTTTTGGGGGACAGGGGCGCAAGGAGCAGTACTTC,CASSLARFGGQGRKEQYF
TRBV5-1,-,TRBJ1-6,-,TGCGCCAGCAGCTTGACCCCCTACTATAATTCACCCCTCCACTTT,CASSLTPYYNSPLHF
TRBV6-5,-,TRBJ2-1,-,TGTGCCAGCAGTTCCCTCAGCGTTTGGCCCTACAATGAGCAGTTCTTC,CASSSLSVWPYNEQFF
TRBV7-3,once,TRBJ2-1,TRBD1,TGTGCCAGCAGCCCACTAGGGGGCAGCTACAATGAGCAGTTCTTC,CASSPLGGSYNEQFF
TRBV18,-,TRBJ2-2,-,TGTGCCAGCTCACCAGTTGAAGGCAGGCTGACCGGGGAGCTGTTTTTT,CASSPVEGRLTGELFF
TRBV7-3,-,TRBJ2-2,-,TGTGCCAGCAGCTTCGTGCGGACCGGGGAGCTGTTTTTT,CASSFVRTGELFF
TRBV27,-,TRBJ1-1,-,TGTGCCAGCAGTTTATACAGGAACACTGAAGCTTTCTTT,CASSLYRNTEAFF
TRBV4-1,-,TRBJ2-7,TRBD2,TGCGCCAGCGGGGGGGTTCAGTACGAGCAGTACTTC,CASGGVQYEQYF
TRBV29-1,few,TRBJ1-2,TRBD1,TGCAGCGGCGGGACAGGGGTTTATGGCTACACCTTC,CSGGTGVYGYTF
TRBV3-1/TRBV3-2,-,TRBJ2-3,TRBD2,TGTGCCAGCAGCCGATCTAGCGGCCCCGATACGCAGTATTTT,CASSRSSGPDTQYF
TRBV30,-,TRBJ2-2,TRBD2,TGTGCCTGCCGCCCGGGGGGGCTGGGGACCGGGGAGCTGTTTTTT,CACRPGGLGTGELFF
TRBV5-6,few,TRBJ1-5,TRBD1,TGTGCCAGCAGCTTGGGACAGGGGGCCGGTCAGCCCCAGCATTTT,CASSLGQGAGQPQHF
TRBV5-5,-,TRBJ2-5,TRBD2,TGTGCCAGCAGCTACCGGACTAGCGGGGGGCCTGGGGAGACCCAGTACTTC,CASSYRTSGGPGETQYF
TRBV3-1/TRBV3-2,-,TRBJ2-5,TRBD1,TGTGCCAGCAGCCAAGGACAGGGGCGAGGTGAGACCCAGTACTTC,CASSQGQGRGETQYF
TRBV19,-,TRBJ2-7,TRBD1,TGTGCCAGTAGTGCCGGACAGGGTCTCGGAGAGCAGTACTTC,CASSAGQGLGEQYF
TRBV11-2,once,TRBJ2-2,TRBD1,TGTGCCAGCAGCGCCGGGACAGGGGGCCACACCGGGGAGCTGTTTTTT,CASSAGTGGHTGELFF
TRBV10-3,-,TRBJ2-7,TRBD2,TGTGCCATCACTAGGGACCCGGGGGGCTCCTACGAGCAGTACTTC,CAITRDPGGSYEQYF
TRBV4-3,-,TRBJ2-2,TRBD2,TGCGCCAGCAGCCAAGATTTGGTAGCGGGGAGGACCGGGGAGCTGTTTTTT,CASSQDLVAGRTGELFF
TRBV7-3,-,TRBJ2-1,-,TGTGCCAGCAGCGCCTACTCCGGGACACTCTACAATGAGCAGTTCTTC,CASSAYSGTLYNEQFF
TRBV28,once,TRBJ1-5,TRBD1,TGTGCCAGTCACGGACAGGGAGTCAATCAGCCCCAGCATTTT,CASHGQGVNQPQHF